Listed here are 21 T cell receptor beta chains from one sample, sequenced in a study of monozygotic twins with inflammatory bowel disease. TCRdb reprocessed the 5' RACE reads and stores each CDR3 protein as one record, lacking DNA. The sample has 400,000 or so distinct CDR3 sequences; the top ten hold roughly 2.3%. Sequenced sample: blood. The receptors were sampled from a human donor with ulcerative colitis or Crohn's disease, or a healthy co-twin of an affected twin (not recorded which).

The V gene is TRBV28, the J gene TRBJ2-1; there is no DNA to check the TCRdb D call of TRBD1. The germline V gene has CDR1 MDHEN and CDR2 SYDVKM. There are 13 residues in the CDR3. CDR3 sequence: CASSPHRATEQFF.

CDR3 loop: CASSLALAGGPLFTDTQYF. The chain carries TRBV5-1 and TRBJ2-3; TCRdb picks TRBD2, but there is no DNA to check that call. This CDR3 contains 19 residues. Germline V gives CDR1 SGHRS, CDR2 YFSETQ.

CDR3: CASSLGRQGTDTQYF. The chain carries TRBV7-2 and TRBJ2-3; the D call from TCRdb, TRBD1, cannot be confirmed without DNA. Germline V CDR1 and CDR2: SGHTA, FQGNSA. The CDR3 totals 15 residues. Supplemented by reference TRBV7-2 and TRBJ2-3, the full variable domain reads GAGVSQSPSNKVTEKGKDVELRCDPISGHTALYWYRQSLGQGLEFLIYFQGNSAPDKSGLPSDRFSAERTGGSVSTLTIQRTQQEDSAVYLCASSLGRQGTDTQYFGPGTRLTVL.

The chain is built from TRBV6-1 and TRBJ1-6. CDR3 size: 11 residues. Germline values: CDR1 MNHNS, CDR2 SASEGT. CDR3 residues: CASSRNSPLHF.

The chain uses TRBV29-1 and TRBJ1-2; TCRdb picks TRBD1, but there is no DNA to check that call. This CDR3 contains 11 residues. CDR1 is SQVTM, CDR2 ANQGSEA, per germline. This chain's CDR3 is CSVGTVYGYTF.

The chain links TRBV18 to TRBJ1-1; the D call of TRBD1 rests on TCRdb alone, since no DNA is present to check it. CDR1 and CDR2 (germline): KGHSH, LQKENI. CDR3 length: 13 amino acids. The CDR3 is CASSLPRRERAFF.

V and J are TRBV27 and TRBJ1-5. Per the germline V gene, CDR1 is MNHEY and CDR2 is SMNVEV (reference sequence). This CDR3 comprises 14 residues. CDR3 amino acids: CASSLFPGNQPQHF.

The chain recombines TRBV29-1 with TRBJ2-1; the TCRdb call, TRBD1, lacks DNA for checking. This CDR3 spans 16 amino acids. CDR1 SQVTM and CDR2 ANQGSEA come from the germline V gene. The CDR3 here is CSATPRTGSSYNEQFF.

This sequence joins TRBV11-2 and TRBJ2-7; TCRdb designates TRBD1, a call that cannot be tested without DNA. The V gene's germline CDR1 is SGHAT and CDR2 FQNNGV. The CDR3 totals 19 residues. CDR3 amino acids: CASSPWRGGTGSFSYEQYF.

This CDR3 reads CASSFQQNYGYTF. The genes are TRBV5-1 and TRBJ1-2. The germline gives CDR1 SGHRS, CDR2 YFSETQ. This CDR3 region has 13 residues.

The chain has TRBV28 and TRBJ2-7; the D call of TRBD2 rests on TCRdb alone, since no DNA is present to check it. Germline V lookup: CDR1 MDHEN, CDR2 SYDVKM. This CDR3 comprises 15 residues. The CDR3 region is CASSLWGLAEYEQYF.

The rearrangement links TRBV5-5 to TRBJ1-1. The CDR3 is 14 residues long. The germline V gene encodes CDR1 SGHKS and CDR2 YYEKEE (reference sequence). The CDR3 here is CASSFEGSYTEAFF. The entire variable domain, with the rest obtained from reference TRBV5-5 and TRBJ1-1, is as follows: DAGVTQSPTHLIKTRGQQVTLRCSPISGHKSVSWYQQVLGQGPQFIFQYYEKEERGRGNFPDRFSARQFPNYSSELNVNALLLGDSALYLCASSFEGSYTEAFFGQGTRLTVV.

This chain uses TRBV7-8 with TRBJ2-1; TCRdb returns TRBD1, unconfirmable since there is no DNA. The CDR3 has 16 residues. Germline loops: CDR1 SGHVS, CDR2 FQNEAQ. CDR3 residues: CASSPPGSTSGNEQFF.

The rearrangement joins TRBV5-1 to TRBJ2-1. This CDR3 has 13 amino acids. From germline, CDR1 is SGHRS and CDR2 YFSETQ. CDR3 sequence reads: CASSETSYNEQFF. The variable domain in full, with the rest retrieved from reference TRBV5-1 and TRBJ2-1, is KAGVTQTPRYLIKTRGQQVTLSCSPISGHRSVSWYQQTPGQGLQFLFEYFSETQRNKGNFPGRFSGRQFSNSRSEMNVSTLELGDSALYLCASSETSYNEQFFGPGTRLTVL.

The chain recombines TRBV27 with TRBJ2-1; lacking DNA, the TRBD1 call made by TCRdb goes unchecked. Per the germline V gene, CDR1 is MNHEY and CDR2 is SMNVEV (reference sequence). The CDR3 has 14 residues. The chain's CDR3 is CASSLGIAGDEQFF.

The CDR3 reads CASSQEWDRGQSEQYF. The chain employs TRBV4-1 and TRBJ2-7; as DNA is missing, the TRBD1 call by TCRdb cannot be tested. Germline lookup yields CDR1 MGHRA and CDR2 YSYEKL. The CDR3 is 16 amino acids.

The rearrangement links TRBV12-3 or TRBV12-4 to TRBJ1-2. The CDR3 totals 13 residues. CDR3 region: CASTLSGGYGYTF.

The rearrangement links TRBV5-1 to TRBJ2-2; TCRdb's D call of TRBD1 is untestable without DNA. This CDR3 spans 15 amino acids. Per the germline V gene, CDR1 is SGHRS and CDR2 is YFSETQ. The CDR3 here is CASFRTGTNTGELFF.

This chain uses TRBV12-3 or TRBV12-4 with TRBJ2-7; the TCRdb D gene call, TRBD1, has no DNA to confirm it. The CDR3 totals 14 residues. Here the CDR3 reads CASSLGQGSYEQYF.

V gene TRBV3-1 combines with J gene TRBJ2-2; TCRdb's D gene call, TRBD2, goes unchecked for lack of DNA. This CDR3 is 17 amino acids long. Germline V gene data show CDR1 as LGHDT and CDR2 as YNNKEL (reference sequence). The CDR3: CASSQGLAGAYTGELFF.

This CDR3 reads CASSSGPSGGPIGNTIYF. The chain links TRBV5-1 to TRBJ1-3. Germline values: CDR1 SGHRS, CDR2 YFSETQ. The CDR3 spans 18 residues.